These T cell receptor beta chains were read from a single sample in a study of blood T cell repertoires in COVID-19. The data were produced by immunoSEQ multiplex PCR, yet TCRdb's version contains in-frame clones alone and is incomplete. Among about 130,000 clones listed, about 85% were seen once. The material sequenced was peripheral blood. The source of these receptors is a woman aged 70-85 years with COVID-19, enrolled during active disease. Both conserved end residues are part of each CDR3.

V	J	CDR3
TRBV29-1	TRBJ1-3	CSAGSGNTIYF
TRBV27	TRBJ2-3	CASSWTGTDTQYF
TRBV10-2	TRBJ1-6	CASKDTGGGYSPLHF
TRBV3-1/TRBV3-2	TRBJ1-3	CASSLFSSGNTIYF
TRBV6-2/TRBV6-3	TRBJ1-1	CASSYYRAGNTEAFF
TRBV20-1	TRBJ1-5	CSASRGGQGGQPQHF
TRBV5-4	TRBJ2-5	CASRWGQGPQETQYF
TRBV4-3	TRBJ2-7	CASSQDTLAGSYEQYF
TRBV28	TRBJ2-1	CASSKDRGRVNEQFF
TRBV9	TRBJ1-6	CASSESGTGHSPLHF
TRBV4-3	TRBJ1-2	CASSQEARGNYGYTF
TRBV4-1	TRBJ2-7	CASSQSPGQGTRPSEQYF
TRBV6-6	TRBJ1-1	CASNGMGGETEAFF
TRBV11-2	TRBJ2-3	CASSLGGLAGGGTDTQYF
TRBV3-1/TRBV3-2	TRBJ2-3	CASSLSGGAFEDTQYF
TRBV10-3	TRBJ2-7	CAISSGGGHYEQYF
TRBV4-2	TRBJ2-1	CASSQVSSGSYNEQFF
TRBV15	TRBJ2-1	CATSREDRSSYNEQFF
TRBV3-1/TRBV3-2	TRBJ1-1	CASSLQGANTEAFF
TRBV6-1	TRBJ1-6	CASSEQAGNSPLHF
TRBV11-3	TRBJ1-5	CASTLGIDRTLSQGNQPQHF
TRBV7-2	TRBJ2-2	CASSLATRGKAGELFF
TRBV28	TRBJ1-4	CASSFQGQGISTNEKLFF
TRBV25-1	TRBJ2-3	CASSPSGGLIDTQYF
TRBV11-2	TRBJ2-1	CASSGTGGLNEQFF
TRBV7-9	TRBJ2-7	CASSSRPGEQYF